This TCR beta chain is drawn from a study of T cells in Graves' hyperthyroidism and ophthalmopathy. Whole-study results and caveats: Progression to ophthalmopathy was predicted a median of about 6.6 months early.

V trimming: 3 bases; J trimming: 5 bases; junction bases outside the gene matches: 14. In germline, CDR1 is ENHRY, CDR2 SYGVKD. The CDR3 totals 17 residues. Stable hyperthyroidism: no ophthalmopathy progression over 18 months of follow-up. Comment on this clonotype: As yet, its antigen is unknown.

RNA transcripts served as the template for amplifying TCR beta CDR3 regions. First-round RT-PCR targeting the TCR CDR3 was performed with the HTBI primer set. Via MiXCR, TCRdb re-called the multiplex PCR reads, giving one row per CDR3 protein. This sample carries 560,000 or so distinct CDR3 sequences, 35% to 55% of them seen once, and the ten largest clones take about 7.8%. The receptor comes from a woman aged 18-30 years with Graves' hyperthyroidism. Material for sequencing was peripheral blood or thyroid tissue (not recorded which). V and J are TRBV10-3 and TRBJ2-5; 8 bases line up with TRBD2. In nucleotides, the CDR3 is TGTGCCATCAGTGAAAGAACTAGCGGCTCAAAAGGGGAGACCCAGTACTTC. Protein: CAISERTSGSKGETQYF.